At least ten counts were recorded for the clone carrying this T cell receptor beta chain. Its antigen remains unidentified. The ends were cut back, 4 bases at V and 0 bases at J, with 9 bases in the middle. The germline V gene has CDR1 MDHEN and CDR2 SYDVKM. This CDR3 is built from 14 residues. The source of the sample is a study of regulatory T cells in long-lasting Graves disease. With iRepertoire HTBI primers and Arm-PCR of CDR3 regions, TCR beta libraries were built. Original methodology: Detected in the samples were over 60 TRBV and more than 11 TRBJ segments. TCRdb redid the calling of the multiplex PCR reads with MiXCR, one entry per CDR3 protein. TCRdb's processing, not the authors', yielded these V and J calls. The table shows hundreds of thousands of distinct CDR3 sequences, with 15% to 20% occurring only once. The time point: newly diagnosed GD, antithyroid drugs for less than 3 months. PBMC-extracted RNA yielded the TCR library. Doctors identified Graves' disease using the American Thyroid Association guidelines.

Study-wide results and caveats: Among the persistent patients, fewer than 3,000 public clonotypes were shared, more than the 966 shared among new patients.

These data also featured in a second study, about T cells in Graves' hyperthyroidism and ophthalmopathy. That publication notes: Ophthalmopathy was predicted by the model a median of around 5.9 months ahead of onset.

The chain uses TRBV28 and TRBJ2-5; the D is unclear. The TCR comes from a man aged 18 to 30 with Graves disease. The starting material was peripheral blood mononuclear cells (PBMCs), obtained at new diagnosis, from a patient treated with antithyroid drugs. For the CDR3, the DNA is TGTGCCAGCAGTTCGAGGACCAACCAAGAGACCCAGTACTTC. The encoded protein is CASSSRTNQETQYF.